This TCR beta chain was recorded in a study of T cells expressing NK-cell markers. Study details: Sorted CD3+CD56+NKG2C+, CD3+CD56+NKG2C- and CD3+CD56-NKG2C+ T cells supplied TCR beta repertoires. One of the eight sequenced donors was seronegative, whereas the other seven were HCMV-seropositive.

From germline, CDR1 is KGHSH and CDR2 LQKENI. The length of the CDR3 is 11 residues. Making the TCR beta cDNA relied on 5'RACE template switching with UMIs. TCRdb reprocessed the 5' RACE reads and keeps a single row for each CDR3 protein, giving no DNA. Recorded for this sample: 500,000 to 700,000 distinct CDR3 sequences. Study outcomes and limitations: Once again these clonotypes came out on top in the CD3+CD56-NKG2C+ fraction of a few donors.

In the case of this clonotype: Its specificity is unknown.

The sequence came from a man younger than 35 in good health. Sequenced material: blood T cells: a sorted CD56 or NKG2C T cell subset, CD4+ or CD8+ T cells, or bulk PBMC T cells (not recorded which). The rearrangement uses TRBV18 and TRBJ1-1. CDR3 region: CASSPNTEAFF.